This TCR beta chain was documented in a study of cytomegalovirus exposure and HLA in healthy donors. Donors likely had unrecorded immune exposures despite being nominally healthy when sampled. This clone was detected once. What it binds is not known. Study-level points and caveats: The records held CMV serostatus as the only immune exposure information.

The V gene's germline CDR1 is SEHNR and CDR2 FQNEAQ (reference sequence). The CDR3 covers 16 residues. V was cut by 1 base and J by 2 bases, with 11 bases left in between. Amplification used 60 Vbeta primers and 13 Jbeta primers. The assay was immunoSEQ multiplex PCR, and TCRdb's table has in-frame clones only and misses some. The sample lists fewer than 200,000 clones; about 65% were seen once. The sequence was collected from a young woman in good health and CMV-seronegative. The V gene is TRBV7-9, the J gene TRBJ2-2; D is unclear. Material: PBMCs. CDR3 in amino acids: CASSLGDWFNTGELFF. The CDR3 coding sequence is TGTGCCAGCAGCTTAGGAGACTGGTTTAACACCGGGGAGCTGTTTTTT.